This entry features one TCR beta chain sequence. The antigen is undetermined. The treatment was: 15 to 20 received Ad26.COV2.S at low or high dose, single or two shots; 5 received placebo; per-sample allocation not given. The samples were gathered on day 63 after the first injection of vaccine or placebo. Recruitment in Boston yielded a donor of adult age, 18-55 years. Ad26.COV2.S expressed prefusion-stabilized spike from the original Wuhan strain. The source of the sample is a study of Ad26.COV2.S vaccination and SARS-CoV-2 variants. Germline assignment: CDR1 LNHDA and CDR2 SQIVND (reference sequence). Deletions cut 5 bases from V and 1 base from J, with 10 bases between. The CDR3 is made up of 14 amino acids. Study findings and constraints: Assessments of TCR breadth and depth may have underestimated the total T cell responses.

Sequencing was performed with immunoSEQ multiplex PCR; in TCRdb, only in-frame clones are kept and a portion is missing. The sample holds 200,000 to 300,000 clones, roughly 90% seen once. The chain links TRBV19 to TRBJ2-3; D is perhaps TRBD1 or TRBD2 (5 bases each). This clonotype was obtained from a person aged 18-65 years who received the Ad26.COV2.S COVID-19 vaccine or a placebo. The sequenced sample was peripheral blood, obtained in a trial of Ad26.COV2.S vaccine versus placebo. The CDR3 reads CASSATGRTDTQYF. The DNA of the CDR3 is TGTGCCAGTAGTGCGACGGGGCGCACAGATACGCAGTATTTT. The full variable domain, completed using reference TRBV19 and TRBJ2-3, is DGGITQSPKYLFRKEGQNVTLSCEQNLNHDAMYWYRQDPGQGLRLIYYSQIVNDFQKGDIAEGYSVSREKKESFPLTVTSAQKNPTAFYLCASSATGRTDTQYFGPGTRLTVL.